This TCR beta chain derives from a study of regulatory T cells in long-lasting Graves disease. Study findings and constraints: Between persistent patients, more than 2,500 public clonotypes were shared, exceeding the 966 shared between new patients. TCR diversity in persistent Graves' patients was below that of newly diagnosed ones.

Stated time point: newly diagnosed GD, antithyroid drugs for less than 3 months. RNA from PBMCs was the source of the TCR library. Many counts were recorded for this clonotype. Its antigen is currently unknown. V lost 5 bases to trimming and J lost 2 bases, with 13 bases between them. The CDR3 is 14 amino acids. In germline, CDR1 is LNHNV, CDR2 YYDKDF (reference sequence). Through Arm-PCR of CDR3 regions and iRepertoire HTBI primers, TCR beta libraries were built. TCRdb processed the multiplex PCR reads anew with MiXCR; each CDR3 protein has one entry. This sample has 450,000 to 500,000 distinct CDR3 sequences; roughly 17% occur once, and the top ten carry approximately 12%. In addition, the sample was reused for a study of T cells in Graves' hyperthyroidism and ophthalmopathy. Per that paper: HTBI primers drove first-round RT-PCR of the TCR CDR3.

The sequence derives from a man aged 40-49 years with Graves disease. This sample comprised peripheral blood mononuclear cells (PBMCs), obtained at new diagnosis, from a patient treated with antithyroid drugs. The genes are TRBV15 and TRBJ2-7, with a possible D match to TRBD2 (6 bases). The chain's CDR3 is CATSGGTGPYEQYF. The CDR3 nucleotides are TGTGCCACCAGCGGAGGGACTGGGCCCTACGAGCAGTACTTC.